The T cell receptor beta chain described here comes from a study of blood T cells in healthy people across ages. Whole-study results and caveats: Older age coincided with a roughly linear decline in TCR beta diversity per million T cells.

The CDR3 is made up of 14 amino acids. The V gene's germline CDR1 is SGHKS and CDR2 YYEKEE (reference sequence). V lost 2 bases, J lost 0 bases, and 9 bases lay in between. This clonotype was picked up a small number of times. The antigen remains unidentified. PCR was performed a second time for 7 to 11 cycles using a sample-barcoded 5' primer and a J-beta primer mix. Each CDR3 protein is one row after TCRdb ran MiXCR on the 5' RACE reads. Of hundreds of thousands of distinct CDR3 sequences listed, roughly 64% are singletons. Per sample, a minimum of 6 million PBMCs were isolated. The receptor was isolated from a young man in good health. The source material was blood. V gene TRBV5-5 combines with J gene TRBJ2-7; D unresolved. DNA of the CDR3: TGTGCCAGCAGCTTCCCTGCTCCCTCCTACGAGCAGTACTTC. It yields the protein CASSFPAPSYEQYF.